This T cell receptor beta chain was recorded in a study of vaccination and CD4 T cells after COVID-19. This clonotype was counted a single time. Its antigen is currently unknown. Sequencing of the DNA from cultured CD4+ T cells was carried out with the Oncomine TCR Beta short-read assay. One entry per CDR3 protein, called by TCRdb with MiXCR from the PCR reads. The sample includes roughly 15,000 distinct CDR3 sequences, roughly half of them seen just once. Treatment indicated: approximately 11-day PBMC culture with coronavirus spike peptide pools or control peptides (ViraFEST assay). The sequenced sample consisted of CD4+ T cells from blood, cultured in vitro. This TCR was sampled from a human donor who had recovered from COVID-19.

CDR3 coding DNA: TGTGCCAGCAGCTTCGGGAGGACTGAACAGTTCTTC. This gives the protein CASSFGRTEQFF. The chain recombines TRBV6-2 or TRBV6-3 with TRBJ2-1; TRBD2 matches 7 bases. This CDR3 has 12 amino acids. Germline CDR1 reads MNHEY; CDR2 reads SVGEGT. The V gene end was trimmed by 6 bases and the J gene end by 13 bases; junction bases not matched to a gene: 9.